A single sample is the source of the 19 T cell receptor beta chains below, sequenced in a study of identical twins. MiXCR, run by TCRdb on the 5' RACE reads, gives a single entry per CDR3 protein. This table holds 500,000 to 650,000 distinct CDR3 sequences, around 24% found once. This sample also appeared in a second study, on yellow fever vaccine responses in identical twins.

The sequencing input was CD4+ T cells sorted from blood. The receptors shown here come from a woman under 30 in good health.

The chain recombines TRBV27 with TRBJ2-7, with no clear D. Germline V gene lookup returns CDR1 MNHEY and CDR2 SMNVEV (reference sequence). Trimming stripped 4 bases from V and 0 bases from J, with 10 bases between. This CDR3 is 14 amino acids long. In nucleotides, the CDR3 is TGTGCCAGCAGTTCTGGCGTAACCTCCTACGAGCAGTACTTC. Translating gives CASSSGVTSYEQYF.

The CDR3 region has the DNA TGTGCCAGCAGCGTAGAGACTAGCGGGAGGGCAGATACGCAGTATTTT. Protein product: CASSVETSGRADTQYF. The chain has TRBV9 and TRBJ2-3; 14 bases agree with TRBD2. V was pared by 0 bases and J by 4 bases, with 1 base of the junction left unmatched. Germline V gene sequence: CDR1 SGDLS, CDR2 YYNGEE. CDR3 length: 16 residues.

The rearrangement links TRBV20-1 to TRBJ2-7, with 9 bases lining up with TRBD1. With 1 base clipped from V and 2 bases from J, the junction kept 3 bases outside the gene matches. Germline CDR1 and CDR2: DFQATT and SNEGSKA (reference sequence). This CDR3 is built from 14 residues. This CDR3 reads CSARGQGDPYEQYF. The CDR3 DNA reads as TGCAGTGCTAGAGGACAGGGGGACCCCTACGAGCAGTACTTC.

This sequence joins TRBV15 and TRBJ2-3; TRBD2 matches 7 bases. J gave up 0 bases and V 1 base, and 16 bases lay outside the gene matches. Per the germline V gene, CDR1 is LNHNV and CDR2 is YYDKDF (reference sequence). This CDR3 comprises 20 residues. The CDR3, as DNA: TGTGCCACCAGCAGAGCCGTCCCTAGCGGTTTACGAGGGAGCACAGATACGCAGTATTTT. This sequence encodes CATSRAVPSGLRGSTDTQYF.

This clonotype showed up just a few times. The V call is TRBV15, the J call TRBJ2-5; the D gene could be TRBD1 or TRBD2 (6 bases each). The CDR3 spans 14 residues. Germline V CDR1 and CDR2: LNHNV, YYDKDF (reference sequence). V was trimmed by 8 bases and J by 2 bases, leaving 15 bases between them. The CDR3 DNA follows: TGTGCCACCGACGGGGGCGGACGGCAAGAGACCCAGTACTTC. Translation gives CATDGGGRQETQYF.

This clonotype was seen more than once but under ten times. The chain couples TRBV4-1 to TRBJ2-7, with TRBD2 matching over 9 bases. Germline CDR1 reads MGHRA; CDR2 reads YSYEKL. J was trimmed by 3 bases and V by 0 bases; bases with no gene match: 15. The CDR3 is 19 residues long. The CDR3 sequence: CASSQERRRRLAENYEQYF. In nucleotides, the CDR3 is TGCGCCAGCAGCCAAGAAAGGCGACGTAGACTAGCGGAGAACTACGAGCAGTACTTC.

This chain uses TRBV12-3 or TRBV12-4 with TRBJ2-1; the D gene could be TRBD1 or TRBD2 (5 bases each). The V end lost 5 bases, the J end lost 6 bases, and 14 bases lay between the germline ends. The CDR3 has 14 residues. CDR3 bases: TGTGCCAGCAGTCCCCCCGGGACCCTCAATGAGCAGTTCTTC. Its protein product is CASSPPGTLNEQFF.

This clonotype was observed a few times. The chain's CDR3 is CASSVAGAGNYGYTF. The CDR3, as DNA: TGTGCCAGCAGCGTAGCCGGGGCGGGTAACTATGGCTACACCTTC. The J gene is TRBJ1-2, the V gene TRBV9, with D perhaps TRBD1 (5 bases). The CDR3 is 15 residues long. V lost 0 bases and J 1 base, leaving 10 bases between the germline ends. Germline V gives CDR1 SGDLS, CDR2 YYNGEE.

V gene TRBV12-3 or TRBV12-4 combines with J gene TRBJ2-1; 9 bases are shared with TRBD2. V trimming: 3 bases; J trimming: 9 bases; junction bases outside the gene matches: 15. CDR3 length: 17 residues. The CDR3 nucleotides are TGTGCCAGCAGTTTGGGGGTAGCGGGAGTCCGCGTTGGTGAGCAGTTCTTC. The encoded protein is CASSLGVAGVRVGEQFF.

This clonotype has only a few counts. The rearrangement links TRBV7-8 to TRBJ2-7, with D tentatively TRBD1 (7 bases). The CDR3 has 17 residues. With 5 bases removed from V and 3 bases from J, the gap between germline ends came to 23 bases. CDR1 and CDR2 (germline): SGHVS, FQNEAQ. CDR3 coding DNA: TGTGCCAGCAGCCAAGAGGGGGCGGGAAAGCCCAACTACGAGCAGTACTTC. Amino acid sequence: CASSQEGAGKPNYEQYF.

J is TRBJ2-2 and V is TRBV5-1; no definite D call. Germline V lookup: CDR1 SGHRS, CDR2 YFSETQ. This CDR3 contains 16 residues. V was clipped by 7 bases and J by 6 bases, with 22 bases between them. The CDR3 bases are TGCGCCAGCTCTGAGCAAGGCGTTTCCTTGCCCGGGGAGCTGTTTTTT. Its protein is CASSEQGVSLPGELFF.

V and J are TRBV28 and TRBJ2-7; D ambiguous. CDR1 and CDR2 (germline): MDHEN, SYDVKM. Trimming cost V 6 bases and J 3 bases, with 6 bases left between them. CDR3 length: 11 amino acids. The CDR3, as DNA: TGTGCCAGCAGACGGGTCTACGAGCAGTACTTC. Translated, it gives CASRRVYEQYF.

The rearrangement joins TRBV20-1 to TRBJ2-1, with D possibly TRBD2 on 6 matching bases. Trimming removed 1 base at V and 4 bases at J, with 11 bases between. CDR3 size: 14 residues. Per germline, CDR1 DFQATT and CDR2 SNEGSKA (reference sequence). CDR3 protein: CSARVAGRYNEQFF. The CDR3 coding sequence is TGCAGTGCTAGAGTTGCGGGAAGGTACAATGAGCAGTTCTTC.

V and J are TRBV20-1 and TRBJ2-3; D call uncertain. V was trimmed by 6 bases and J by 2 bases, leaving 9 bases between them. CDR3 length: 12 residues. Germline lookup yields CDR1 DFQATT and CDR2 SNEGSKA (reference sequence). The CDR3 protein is CSATPSTDTQYF. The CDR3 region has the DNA TGCAGTGCCACACCCTCCACAGATACGCAGTATTTT.

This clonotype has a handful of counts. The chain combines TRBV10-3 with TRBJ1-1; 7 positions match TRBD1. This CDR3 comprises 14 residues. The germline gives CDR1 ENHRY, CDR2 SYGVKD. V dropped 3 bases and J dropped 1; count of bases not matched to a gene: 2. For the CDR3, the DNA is TGTGCCATCAGTGATCGACAGGGGAACACTGAAGCTTTCTTT. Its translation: CAISDRQGNTEAFF.

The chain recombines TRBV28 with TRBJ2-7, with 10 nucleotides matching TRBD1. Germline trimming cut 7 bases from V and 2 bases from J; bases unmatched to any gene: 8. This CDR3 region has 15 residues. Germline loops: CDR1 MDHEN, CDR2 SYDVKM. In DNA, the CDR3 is TGTGCCAGCACCTCCGGGACAGGGGCGGCCTACGAGCAGTACGTC. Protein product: CASTSGTGAAYEQYV.

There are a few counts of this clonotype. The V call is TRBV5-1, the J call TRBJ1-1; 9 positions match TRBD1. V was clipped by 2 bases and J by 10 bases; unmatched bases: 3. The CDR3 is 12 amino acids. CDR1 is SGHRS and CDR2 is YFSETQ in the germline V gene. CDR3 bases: TGCGCCAGCAGCTTACAGGGGGCGGGAGCTTTCTTT. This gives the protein CASSLQGAGAFF.

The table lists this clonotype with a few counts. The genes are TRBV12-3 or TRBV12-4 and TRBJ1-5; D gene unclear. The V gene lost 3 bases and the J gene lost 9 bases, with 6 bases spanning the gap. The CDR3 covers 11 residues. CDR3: CASSLRGPQHF. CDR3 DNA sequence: TGTGCCAGCAGTTTGCGGGGGCCCCAGCATTTT.

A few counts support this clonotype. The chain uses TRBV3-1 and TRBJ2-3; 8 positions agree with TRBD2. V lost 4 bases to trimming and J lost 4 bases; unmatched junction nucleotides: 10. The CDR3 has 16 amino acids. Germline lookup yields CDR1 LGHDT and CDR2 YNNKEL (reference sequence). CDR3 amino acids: CASSPWERGLADTQYF. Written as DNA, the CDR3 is TGTGCCAGCAGCCCATGGGAGCGGGGGCTCGCAGATACGCAGTATTTT.